The sequence of this T cell receptor (beta chain) was determined in a study of blood T cell repertoires in COVID-19. This CDR3 has 16 amino acids. Trimming cost V 5 bases and J 6 bases, with 20 bases left between them. Per germline, CDR1 MNHEY and CDR2 SMNVEV (reference sequence). Profiling relied on immunoSEQ multiplex PCR, and the TCRdb table lists in-frame clones only, not all of them. The profile covers about 300,000 clones, with just under 90% appearing a single time and 6.3% taken by the ten largest. The TCR sequence derives from a woman in her 50s with COVID-19, enrolled during active disease. Sequences were obtained from peripheral blood. The chain has TRBV27 and TRBJ1-5; maybe TRBD1 (5 bases). The CDR3 region has the DNA TGTGCCAGCAGTGGGAGGGGCTTCGTCGAGGGTCAGCCCCAGCATTTT. Amino acids: CASSGRGFVEGQPQHF.